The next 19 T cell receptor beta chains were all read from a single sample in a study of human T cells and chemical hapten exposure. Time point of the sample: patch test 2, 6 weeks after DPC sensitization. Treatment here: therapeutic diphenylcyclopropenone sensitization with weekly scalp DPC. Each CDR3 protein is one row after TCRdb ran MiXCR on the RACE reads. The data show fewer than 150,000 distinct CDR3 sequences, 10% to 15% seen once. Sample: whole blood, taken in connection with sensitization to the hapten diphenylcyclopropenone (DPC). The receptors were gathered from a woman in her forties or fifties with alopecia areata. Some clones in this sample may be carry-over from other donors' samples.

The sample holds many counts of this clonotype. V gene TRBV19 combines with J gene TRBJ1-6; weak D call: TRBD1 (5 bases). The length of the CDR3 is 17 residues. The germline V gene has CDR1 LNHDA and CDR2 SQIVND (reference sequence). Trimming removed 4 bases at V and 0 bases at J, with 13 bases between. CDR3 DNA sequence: TGTGCCAGTAGTACACCGGGGGGGAGCTCCTATAATTCACCCCTCCACTTT. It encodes CASSTPGGSSYNSPLHF.

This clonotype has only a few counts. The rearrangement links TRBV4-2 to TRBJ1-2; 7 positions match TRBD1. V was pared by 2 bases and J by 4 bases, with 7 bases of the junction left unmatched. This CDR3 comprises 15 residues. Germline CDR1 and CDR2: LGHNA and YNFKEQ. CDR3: CASSQPGQPSYGYTF. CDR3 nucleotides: TGTGCCAGCAGCCAACCGGGACAGCCGTCCTATGGCTACACCTTC.

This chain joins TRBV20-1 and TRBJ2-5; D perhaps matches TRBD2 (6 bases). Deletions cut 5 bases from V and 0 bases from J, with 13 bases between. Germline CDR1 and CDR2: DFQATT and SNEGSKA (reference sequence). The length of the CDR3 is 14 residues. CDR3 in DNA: TGCAGTGCTTTTTCCTGGGACTACCAAGAGACCCAGTACTTC. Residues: CSAFSWDYQETQYF.

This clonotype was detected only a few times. CDR3 bases: TGCGCCAGCAGCTCCGGACTAGAAAGGTCCTACGAGCAGTACTTC. Translated, it gives CASSSGLERSYEQYF. The chain couples TRBV5-1 to TRBJ2-7; the match to TRBD2 covers 7 bases. This CDR3 comprises 15 residues. Looked up from germline, CDR1 is SGHRS and CDR2 is YFSETQ. The junction had 7 bases not matched to a gene; V was cut back by 3 bases and J by 1 base.

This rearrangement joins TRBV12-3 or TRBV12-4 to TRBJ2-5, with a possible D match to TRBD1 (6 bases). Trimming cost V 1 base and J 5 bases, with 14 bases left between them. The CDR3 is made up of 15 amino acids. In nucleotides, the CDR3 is TGTGCCAGCAGTTTAGAGGGGGTCGGGCTGGAGACCCAGTACTTC. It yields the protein CASSLEGVGLETQYF.

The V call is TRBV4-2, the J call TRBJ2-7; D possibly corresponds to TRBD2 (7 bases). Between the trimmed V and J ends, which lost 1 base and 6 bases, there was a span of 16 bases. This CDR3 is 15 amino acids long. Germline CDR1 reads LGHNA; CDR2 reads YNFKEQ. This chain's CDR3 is CASSQARGGGSEQYF. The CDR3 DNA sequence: TGTGCCAGCAGCCAAGCGAGGGGGGGAGGCAGCGAGCAGTACTTC.

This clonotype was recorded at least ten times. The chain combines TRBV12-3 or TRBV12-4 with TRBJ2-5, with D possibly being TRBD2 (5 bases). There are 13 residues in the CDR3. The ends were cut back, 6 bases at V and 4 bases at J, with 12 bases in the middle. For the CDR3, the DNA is TGTGCCAGCAGCCGGACTTGGGGAGAGACCCAGTACTTC. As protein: CASSRTWGETQYF.

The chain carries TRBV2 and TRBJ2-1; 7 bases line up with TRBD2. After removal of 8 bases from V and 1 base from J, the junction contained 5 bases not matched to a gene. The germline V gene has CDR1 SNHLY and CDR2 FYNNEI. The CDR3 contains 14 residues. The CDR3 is CASGRENSYNEQFF. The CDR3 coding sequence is TGTGCCAGCGGGCGGGAGAATTCCTACAATGAGCAGTTCTTC. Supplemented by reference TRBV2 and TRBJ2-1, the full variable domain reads EPEVTQTPSHQVTQMGQEVILRCVPISNHLYFYWYRQILGQKVEFLVSFYNNEISEKSEIFDDQFSVERPDGSNFTLKIRSTKLEDSAMYFCASGRENSYNEQFFGPGTRLTVL.

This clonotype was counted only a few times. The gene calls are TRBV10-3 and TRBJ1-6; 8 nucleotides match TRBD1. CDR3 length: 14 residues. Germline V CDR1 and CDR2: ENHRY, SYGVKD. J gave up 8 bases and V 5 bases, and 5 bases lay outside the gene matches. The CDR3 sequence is CAISPQGADSPLHF. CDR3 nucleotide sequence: TGTGCCATCAGTCCCCAGGGGGCTGATTCACCCCTCCACTTT.

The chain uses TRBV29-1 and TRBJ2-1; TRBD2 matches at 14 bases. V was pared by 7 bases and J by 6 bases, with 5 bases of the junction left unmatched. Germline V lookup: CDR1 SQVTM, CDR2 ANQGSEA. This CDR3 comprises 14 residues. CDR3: CSAGTSGGPNEQFF. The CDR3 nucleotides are TGCAGCGCCGGGACTAGCGGGGGCCCCAATGAGCAGTTCTTC.

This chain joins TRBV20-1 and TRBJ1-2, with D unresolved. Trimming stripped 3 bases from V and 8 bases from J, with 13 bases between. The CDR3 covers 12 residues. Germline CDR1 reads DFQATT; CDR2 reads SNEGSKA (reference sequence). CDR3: CSASPLEGGYTF. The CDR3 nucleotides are TGCAGTGCTAGTCCCCTTGAAGGGGGCTACACCTTC.

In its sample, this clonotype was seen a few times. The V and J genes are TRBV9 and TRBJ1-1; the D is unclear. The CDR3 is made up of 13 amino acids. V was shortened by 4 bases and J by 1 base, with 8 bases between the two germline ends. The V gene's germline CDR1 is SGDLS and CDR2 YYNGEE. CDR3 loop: CASSRSSNTEAFF. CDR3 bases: TGTGCCAGCAGCCGGTCCTCGAACACTGAAGCTTTCTTT.

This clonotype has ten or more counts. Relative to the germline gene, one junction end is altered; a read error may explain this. The CDR3 nucleotides read TGTGCTAGCAGCCCAACAGGGGGCGGGGAGACCCAGTACTTC. Translated: CASSPTGGGETQYF. The chain carries TRBV7-7 and TRBJ2-5; 9 bases are shared with TRBD1. The germline CDR1 and CDR2 sequences are SSHAT and FNYEAQ (reference sequence). This CDR3 comprises 14 residues. Full variable domain (outside the CDR3, taken from reference TRBV7-7 and TRBJ2-5): GAGVSQSPRYKVTKRGQDVTLRCDPISSHATLYWYQQALGQGPEFLTYFNYEAQPDKSGLPSDRFSAERPEGSISTLTIQRTEQRDSAMYRCASSPTGGGETQYFGPGTRLLVL.

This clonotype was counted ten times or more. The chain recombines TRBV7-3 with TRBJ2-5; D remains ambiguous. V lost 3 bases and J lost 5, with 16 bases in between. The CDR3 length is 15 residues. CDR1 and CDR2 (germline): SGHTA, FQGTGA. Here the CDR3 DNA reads TGTGCCAGCAGCTTGGGCCAGTCTGCCGGGGAGACCCAGTACTTC. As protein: CASSLGQSAGETQYF.

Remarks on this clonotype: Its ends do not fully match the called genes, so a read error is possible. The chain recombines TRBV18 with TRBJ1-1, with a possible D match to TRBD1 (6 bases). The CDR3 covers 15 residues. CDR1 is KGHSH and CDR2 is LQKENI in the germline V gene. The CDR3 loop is CASSPTGTKNTEVFF. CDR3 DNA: TGTGCCAGCTCACCGACCGGGACAAAGAACACTGAAGTTTTCTTT.

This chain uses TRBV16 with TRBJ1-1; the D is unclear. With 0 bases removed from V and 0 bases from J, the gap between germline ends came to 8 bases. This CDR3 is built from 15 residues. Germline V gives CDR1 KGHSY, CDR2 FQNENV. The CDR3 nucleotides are TGTGCCAGCAGCCAATCGAGGTCGGTGAACACTGAAGCTTTCTTT. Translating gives CASSQSRSVNTEAFF.

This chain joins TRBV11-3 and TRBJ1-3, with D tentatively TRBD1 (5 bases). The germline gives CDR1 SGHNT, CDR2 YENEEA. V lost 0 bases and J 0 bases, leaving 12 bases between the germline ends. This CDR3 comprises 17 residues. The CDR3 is CASSLDGTWGSGNTIYF. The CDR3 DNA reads TGTGCCAGCAGCTTAGACGGGACCTGGGGCTCTGGAAACACCATATATTTT.

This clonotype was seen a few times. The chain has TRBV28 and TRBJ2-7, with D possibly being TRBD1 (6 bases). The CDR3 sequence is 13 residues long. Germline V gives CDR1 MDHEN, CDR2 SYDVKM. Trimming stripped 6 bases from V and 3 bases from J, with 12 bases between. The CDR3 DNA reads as TGTGCCAGCAGACCCACAGGGATCTACGAGCAGTACTTC. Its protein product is CASRPTGIYEQYF.

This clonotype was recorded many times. The CDR3: CSARDPSNSPLHF. CDR3 bases: TGCAGTGCTAGAGATCCATCTAATTCACCCCTCCACTTT. The V and J genes are TRBV20-1 and TRBJ1-6; D call uncertain. The germline CDR1 and CDR2 sequences are DFQATT and SNEGSKA (reference sequence). Trimming shortened V by 0 bases and J by 6 bases, and 6 bases separated the two germline ends. CDR3 length: 13 amino acids.